This T cell receptor (beta chain) is drawn from a study of beta chain features in type 1 diabetes. On the study more broadly: No age, gender or cell yield differences were seen between patients and healthy donors. All samples together contributed approximately 100 million sorted cells for examination.

Worth noting for this clone: Antigen specificity is unknown.

V lost 0 bases, J lost 4 bases, and 10 bases lay in between. CDR1 is SGHTS and CDR2 is YDEGEE in the germline V gene. The CDR3 is 14 amino acids. The whole isolated RNA underwent reverse transcription, so sequencing captured expressed TCRB transcripts. Measured with immunoSEQ multiplex PCR; TCRdb has only the in-frame clones, and not every one. The table has about 620,000 clones, around 16% seen once. General observations from the study: The study notes PCR might favor shorter templates equally in patients and controls.

Blood was drawn once from each donor into heparinised tubes. The draws averaged roughly 120 mL. The rearrangement uses TRBV5-8 and TRBJ1-2, with a possible D match to TRBD1 (6 bases). The sample comprised naive CD4+ T cells from blood. This receptor was taken from a man aged 18 to 29 in good health. The CDR3 loop reads CASSLDREGYGYTF. In nucleotides, the CDR3 is TGTGCCAGCAGCTTGGACAGGGAAGGCTATGGCTACACCTTC.